This TCR beta chain was found in a study of read filtering for tumor transcriptome and immune sequencing. The wider study: Among patients, approximately 17 were male and around 13 female, aged about 40 to 90 (mean around 66). Findings and caveats of the study: Correlation between methods rose after single-read clonotypes were removed. IR-seq captured clonotypes deeper and more reliably than RNA-seq.

The CDR3 consists of 13 residues. Germline assignment: CDR1 SGHDT and CDR2 YYEEEE. V lost 6 bases to trimming and J lost 5 bases, with 12 bases between them. As regards this clonotype: As yet, its antigen is unknown. Likely a read error: the CDR3 ends without its conserved phenylalanine or tryptophan.

At the time of active disease, bone marrow was collected from every patient. This library used roughly 370 ng RNA and molecular barcoded adaptors spanning alpha/delta and beta/gamma chains. TCRdb ran MiXCR on the reads and lists one entry per CDR3 protein. The profile shows approximately 60,000 distinct CDR3 sequences, 20% of them singletons. The sequenced sample was a population of CD138-negative cells sorted from bone marrow. This TCR came from a donor over 35 with multiple myeloma. The chain is built from TRBV5-6 and TRBJ2-1; D remains ambiguous. This CDR3 is CASNNPFDNEQFS. The CDR3, as DNA: TGTGCCAGCAACAATCCCTTCGACAATGAGCAGTTCTCT.